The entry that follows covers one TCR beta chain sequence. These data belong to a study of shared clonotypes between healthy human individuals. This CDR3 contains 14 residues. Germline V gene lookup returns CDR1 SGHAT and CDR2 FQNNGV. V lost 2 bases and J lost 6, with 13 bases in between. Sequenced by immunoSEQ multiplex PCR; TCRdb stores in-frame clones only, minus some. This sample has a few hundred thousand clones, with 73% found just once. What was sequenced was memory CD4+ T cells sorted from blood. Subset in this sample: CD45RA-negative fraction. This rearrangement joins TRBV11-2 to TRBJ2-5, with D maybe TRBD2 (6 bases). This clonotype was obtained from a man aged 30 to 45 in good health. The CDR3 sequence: CASSLWPGRQTQYF. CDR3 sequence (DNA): TGTGCCAGCAGCTTATGGCCCGGGAGACAGACCCAGTACTTC. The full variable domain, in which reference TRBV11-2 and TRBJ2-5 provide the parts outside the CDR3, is EAGVAQSPRYKIIEKRQSVAFWCNPISGHATLYWYQQILGQGPKLLIQFQNNGVVDDSQLPKDRFSAERLKGVDSTLKIQPAKLEDSAVYLCASSLWPGRQTQYFGPGTRLLVL.